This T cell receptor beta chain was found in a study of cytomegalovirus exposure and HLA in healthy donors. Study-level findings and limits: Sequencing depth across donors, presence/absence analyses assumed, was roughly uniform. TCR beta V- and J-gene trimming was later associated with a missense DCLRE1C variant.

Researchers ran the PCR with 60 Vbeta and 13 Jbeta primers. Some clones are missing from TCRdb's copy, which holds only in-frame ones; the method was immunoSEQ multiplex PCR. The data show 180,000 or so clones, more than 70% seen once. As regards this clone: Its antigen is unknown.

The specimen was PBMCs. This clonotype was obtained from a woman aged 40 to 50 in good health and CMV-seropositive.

CDR3 residues: CASSLLGGRREKLFF. The DNA for the CDR3 is TGTGCCAGCAGTCTACTCGGGGGGCGCAGAGAAAAACTGTTTTTT. The chain has TRBV6-6 and TRBJ1-4; TRBD1 is a possible D gene (6 bases). Germline V lookup: CDR1 MNHNY, CDR2 SVGAGI (reference sequence). V gave up 5 bases and J gave up 8 bases, with 18 bases separating them. The CDR3 totals 15 residues.